This T cell receptor (beta chain) was recovered during a study of blood T cell repertoires in COVID-19. Study-level background: Samples of COVID-19 (acute and convalescent) were obtained from the United States, Italy and Spain. PBMCs, B-cell-depleted T cells, or T cells provided the cDNA or gDNA that made up the material.

Assay: immunoSEQ multiplex PCR; the TCRdb copy retains only in-frame clones and omits some. Of 75,000 to 95,000 clones in the sample, around 85% are singletons; the top ten hold under 3.5%. The CDR3 is 11 amino acids. Trimming stripped 3 bases from V and 12 bases from J, with 12 bases between. Per the germline V gene, CDR1 is DFQATT and CDR2 is SNEGSKA (reference sequence). This chain links TRBV20-1 with TRBJ2-1; the D is unclear. This TCR came from a man in his forties or fifties with acute or convalescent COVID-19. The sequencing sample was made of peripheral blood. In DNA, the CDR3 is TGCAGTGCTAGTGTGCAGTTCGCGCAGTTCTTC. This sequence encodes CSASVQFAQFF.